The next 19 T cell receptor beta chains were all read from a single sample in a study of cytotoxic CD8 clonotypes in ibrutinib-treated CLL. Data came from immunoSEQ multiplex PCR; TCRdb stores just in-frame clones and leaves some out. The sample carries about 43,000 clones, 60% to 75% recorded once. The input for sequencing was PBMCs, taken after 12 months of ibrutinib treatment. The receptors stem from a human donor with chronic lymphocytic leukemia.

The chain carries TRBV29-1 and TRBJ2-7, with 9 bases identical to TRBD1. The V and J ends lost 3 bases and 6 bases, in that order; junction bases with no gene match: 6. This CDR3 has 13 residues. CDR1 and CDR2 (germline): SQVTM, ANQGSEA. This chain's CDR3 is CSVDGQGKSEQYF. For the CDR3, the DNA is TGCAGCGTTGACGGACAGGGGAAGAGCGAGCAGTACTTC.

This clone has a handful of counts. CDR3 DNA: TGTGCCTGGAGATCTCCTGGTGTTTTCCCAGATACGCAGTATTTT. This codes for CAWRSPGVFPDTQYF. V and J are TRBV30 and TRBJ2-3; D call uncertain. V was cut by 3 bases and J by 4 bases, with 17 bases left in between. Germline values: CDR1 GTSNPN, CDR2 SVGIG (reference sequence). This CDR3 contains 15 residues.

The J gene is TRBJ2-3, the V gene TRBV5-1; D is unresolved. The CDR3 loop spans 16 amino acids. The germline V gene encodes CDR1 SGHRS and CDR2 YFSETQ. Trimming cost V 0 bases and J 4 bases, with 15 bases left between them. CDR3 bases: TGCGCCAGCAGCTTGGCAGGCGCGGCGGTTGCAGATACGCAGTATTTT. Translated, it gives CASSLAGAAVADTQYF.

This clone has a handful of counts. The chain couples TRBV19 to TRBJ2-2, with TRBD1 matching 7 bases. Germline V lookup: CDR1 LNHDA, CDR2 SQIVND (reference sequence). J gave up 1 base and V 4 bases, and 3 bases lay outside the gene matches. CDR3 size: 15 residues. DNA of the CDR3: TGTGCCAGTAGTACCCGGGACAGGAACACCGGGGAGCTGTTTTTT. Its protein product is CASSTRDRNTGELFF. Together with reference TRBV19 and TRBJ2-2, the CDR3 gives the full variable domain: DGGITQSPKYLFRKEGQNVTLSCEQNLNHDAMYWYRQDPGQGLRLIYYSQIVNDFQKGDIAEGYSVSREKKESFPLTVTSAQKNPTAFYLCASSTRDRNTGELFFGEGSRLTVL.

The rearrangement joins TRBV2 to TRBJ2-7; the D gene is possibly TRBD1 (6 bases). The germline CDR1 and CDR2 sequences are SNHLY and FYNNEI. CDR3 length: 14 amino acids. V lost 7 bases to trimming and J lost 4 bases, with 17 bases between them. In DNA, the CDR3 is TGTGCCAGCACCCCCTCGACAGGATCTTACGAGCAGTACTTC. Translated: CASTPSTGSYEQYF.

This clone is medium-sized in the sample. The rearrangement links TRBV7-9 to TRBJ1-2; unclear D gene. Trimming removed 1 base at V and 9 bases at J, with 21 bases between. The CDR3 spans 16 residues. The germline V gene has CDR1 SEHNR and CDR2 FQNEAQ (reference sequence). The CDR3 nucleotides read TGTGCCAGCAGCTTAGTTCCCACAGACTTCCGATACAGCTACACCTTC. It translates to CASSLVPTDFRYSYTF.

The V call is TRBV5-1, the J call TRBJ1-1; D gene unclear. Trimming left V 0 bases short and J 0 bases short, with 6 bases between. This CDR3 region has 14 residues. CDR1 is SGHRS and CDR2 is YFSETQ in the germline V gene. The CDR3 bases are TGCGCCAGCAGCTTGGACAGCATGAACACTGAAGCTTTCTTT. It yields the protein CASSLDSMNTEAFF.

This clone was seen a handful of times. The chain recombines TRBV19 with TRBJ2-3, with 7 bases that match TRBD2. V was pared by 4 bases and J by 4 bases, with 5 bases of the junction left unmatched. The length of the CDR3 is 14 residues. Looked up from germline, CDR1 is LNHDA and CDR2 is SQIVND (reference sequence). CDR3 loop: CASSTSGLADTQYF. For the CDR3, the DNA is TGTGCCAGTAGTACCTCAGGACTAGCAGATACGCAGTATTTT.

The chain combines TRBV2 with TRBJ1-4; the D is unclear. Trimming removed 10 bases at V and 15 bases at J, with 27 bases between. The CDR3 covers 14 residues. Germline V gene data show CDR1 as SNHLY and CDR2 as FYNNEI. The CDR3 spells CATKPEPQDRRMFF. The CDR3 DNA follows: TGTGCCACCAAGCCGGAACCGCAGGACCGTAGGATGTTTTTT.

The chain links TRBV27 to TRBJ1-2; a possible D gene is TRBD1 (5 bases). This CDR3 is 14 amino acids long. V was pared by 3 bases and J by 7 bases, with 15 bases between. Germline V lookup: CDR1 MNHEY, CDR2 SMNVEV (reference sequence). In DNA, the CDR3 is TGTGCCAGCAGTTTGTTGTCGGGGGGGTCTGGCTACACCTTC. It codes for CASSLLSGGSGYTF.

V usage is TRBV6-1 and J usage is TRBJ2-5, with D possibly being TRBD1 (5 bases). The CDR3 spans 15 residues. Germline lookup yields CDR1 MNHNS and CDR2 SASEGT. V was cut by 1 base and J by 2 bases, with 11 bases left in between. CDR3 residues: CASSEGTGPQETQYF. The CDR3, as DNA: TGTGCCAGCAGTGAAGGCACAGGTCCGCAAGAGACCCAGTACTTC.

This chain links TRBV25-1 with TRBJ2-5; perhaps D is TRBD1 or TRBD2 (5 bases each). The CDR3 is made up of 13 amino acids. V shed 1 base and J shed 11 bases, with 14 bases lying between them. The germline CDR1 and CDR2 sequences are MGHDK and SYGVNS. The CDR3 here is CASSEFGTSRQYF. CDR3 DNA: TGTGCCAGCAGTGAATTTGGGACCTCCCGGCAGTACTTC.

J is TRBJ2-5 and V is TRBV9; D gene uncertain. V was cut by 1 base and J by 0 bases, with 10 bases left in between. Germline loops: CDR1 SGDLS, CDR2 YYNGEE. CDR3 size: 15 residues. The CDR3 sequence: CASSVSANHQETQYF. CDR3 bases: TGTGCCAGCAGCGTATCGGCCAACCACCAAGAGACCCAGTACTTC.

CDR3 region: CASSDLQGAYEQYF. The DNA for the CDR3 is TGTGCCAGCAGCGATTTACAGGGTGCCTACGAGCAGTACTTC. This rearrangement joins TRBV5-4 to TRBJ2-7; possibly TRBD1 for D (6 bases). The V and J ends lost 4 bases and 2 bases respectively, with 13 bases between them. This CDR3 region has 14 residues. The germline CDR1 and CDR2 sequences are SGHNT and YYREEE (reference sequence).

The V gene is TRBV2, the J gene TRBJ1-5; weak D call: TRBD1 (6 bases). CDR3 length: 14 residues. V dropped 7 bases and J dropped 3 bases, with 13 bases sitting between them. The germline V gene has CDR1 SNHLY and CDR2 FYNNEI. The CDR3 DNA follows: TGTGCCAGCAACCCGGACAGCCTCAATCAGCCCCAGCATTTT. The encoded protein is CASNPDSLNQPQHF.

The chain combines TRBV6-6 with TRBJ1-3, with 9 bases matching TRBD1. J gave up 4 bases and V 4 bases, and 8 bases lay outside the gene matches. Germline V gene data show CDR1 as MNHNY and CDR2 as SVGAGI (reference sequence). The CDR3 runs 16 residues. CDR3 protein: CASSLIQGARGNTIYF. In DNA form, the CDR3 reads TGTGCCAGCAGTTTAATACAGGGGGCGCGCGGAAACACCATATATTTT.

The CDR3: CSVELAMGSYEQYF. The CDR3 nucleotides read TGCAGCGTTGAACTGGCCATGGGCTCCTACGAGCAGTACTTC. The chain is built from TRBV29-1 and TRBJ2-7; no definite D call. The V end lost 2 bases, the J end lost 0 bases, and 11 bases lay between the germline ends. The CDR3 length is 14 residues. Germline CDR1 and CDR2: SQVTM and ANQGSEA.

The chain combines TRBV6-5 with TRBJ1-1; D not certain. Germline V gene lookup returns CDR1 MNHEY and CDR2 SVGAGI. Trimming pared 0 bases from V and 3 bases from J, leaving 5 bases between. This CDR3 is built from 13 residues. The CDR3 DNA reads TGTGCCAGCAGTTACTCGAGGGACACTGAAGCTTTCTTT. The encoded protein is CASSYSRDTEAFF.

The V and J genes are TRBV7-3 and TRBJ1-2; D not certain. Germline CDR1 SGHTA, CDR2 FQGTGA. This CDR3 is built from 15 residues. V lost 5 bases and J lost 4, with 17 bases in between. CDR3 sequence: CASSPMGGDRYGYTF. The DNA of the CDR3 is TGTGCCAGCAGCCCAATGGGTGGAGACCGCTATGGCTACACCTTC.